This T cell receptor (beta chain) was found in a study of blood T cell repertoires in COVID-19. Study at large: Acute-phase and convalescent COVID-19 samples originated in the United States, Italy and Spain.

Original analysis: Researchers report that nucleated cell counts were estimated from reference gene primer amplification. Here immunoSEQ multiplex PCR was the method, and the copy in TCRdb shows in-frame clones only, minus some. Clone size and the V and J calls come from that table; the DNA yielded D and trimming. The sample has about 190,000 clones; 65% to 80% are singletons. Germline CDR1 is SGHKS and CDR2 is YYEKEE (reference sequence). CDR3 length: 14 residues. V was clipped by 0 bases and J by 9 bases, with 15 bases between them. Specimen: peripheral blood. This chain uses TRBV5-5 with TRBJ2-5; a weak D match, TRBD1 (5 bases). The receptor was derived from a man aged 45-60 years who had recovered from COVID-19. The CDR3 reads CASSLDRTTRSQYF. Written as DNA, the CDR3 is TGTGCCAGCAGCTTGGACAGGACCACCAGGTCCCAGTACTTC.